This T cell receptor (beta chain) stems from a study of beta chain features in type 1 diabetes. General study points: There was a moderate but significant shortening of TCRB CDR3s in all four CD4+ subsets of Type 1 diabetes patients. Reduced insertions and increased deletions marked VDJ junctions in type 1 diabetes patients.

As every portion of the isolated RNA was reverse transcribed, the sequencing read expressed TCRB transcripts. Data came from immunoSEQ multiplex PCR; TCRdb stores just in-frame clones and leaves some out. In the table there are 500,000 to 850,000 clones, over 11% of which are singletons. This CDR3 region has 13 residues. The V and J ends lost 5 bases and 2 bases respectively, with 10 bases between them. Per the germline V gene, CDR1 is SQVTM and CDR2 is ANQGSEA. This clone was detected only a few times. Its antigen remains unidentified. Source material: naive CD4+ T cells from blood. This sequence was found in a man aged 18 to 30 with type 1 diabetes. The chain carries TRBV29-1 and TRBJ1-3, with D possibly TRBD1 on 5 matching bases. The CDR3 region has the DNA TGCAGCGTTCTGGAACAGGCTGGAAACACCATATATTTT. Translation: CSVLEQAGNTIYF. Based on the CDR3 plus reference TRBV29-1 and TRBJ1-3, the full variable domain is SAVISQKPSRDICQRGTSLTIQCQVDSQVTMMFWYRQQPGQSLTLIATANQGSEATYESGFVIDKFPISRPNLTFSTLTVSNMSPEDSSIYLCSVLEQAGNTIYFGEGSWLTVV.